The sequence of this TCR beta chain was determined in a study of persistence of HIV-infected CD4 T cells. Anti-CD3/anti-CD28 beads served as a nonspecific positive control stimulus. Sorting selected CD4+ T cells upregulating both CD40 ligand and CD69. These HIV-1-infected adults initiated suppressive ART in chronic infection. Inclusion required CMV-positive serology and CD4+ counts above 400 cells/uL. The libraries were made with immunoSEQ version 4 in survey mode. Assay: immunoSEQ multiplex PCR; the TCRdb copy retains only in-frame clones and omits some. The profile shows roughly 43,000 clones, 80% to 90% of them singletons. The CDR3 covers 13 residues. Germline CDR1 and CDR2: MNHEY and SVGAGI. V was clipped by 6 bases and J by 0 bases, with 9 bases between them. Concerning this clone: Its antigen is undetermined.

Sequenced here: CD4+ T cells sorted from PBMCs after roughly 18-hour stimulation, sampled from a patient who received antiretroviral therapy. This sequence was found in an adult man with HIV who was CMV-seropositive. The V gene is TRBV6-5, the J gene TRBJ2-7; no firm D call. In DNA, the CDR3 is TGTGCCAGCAGGTTATCGAGCTCCTACGAGCAGTACTTC. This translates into CASRLSSSYEQYF.